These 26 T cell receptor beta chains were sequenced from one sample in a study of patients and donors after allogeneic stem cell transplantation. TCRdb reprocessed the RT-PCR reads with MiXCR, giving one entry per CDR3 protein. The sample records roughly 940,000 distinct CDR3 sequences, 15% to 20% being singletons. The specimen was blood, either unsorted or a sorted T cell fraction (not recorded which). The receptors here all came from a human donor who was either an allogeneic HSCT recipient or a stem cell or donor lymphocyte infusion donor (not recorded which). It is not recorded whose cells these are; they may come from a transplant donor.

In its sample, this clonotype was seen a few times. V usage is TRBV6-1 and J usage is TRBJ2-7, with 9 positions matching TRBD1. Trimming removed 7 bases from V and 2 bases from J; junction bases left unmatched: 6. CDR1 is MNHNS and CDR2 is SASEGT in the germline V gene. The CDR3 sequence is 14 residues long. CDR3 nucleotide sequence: TGTGCCAGCAACGGACAGGGGCCCACCTACGAGCAGTACTTC. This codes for CASNGQGPTYEQYF.

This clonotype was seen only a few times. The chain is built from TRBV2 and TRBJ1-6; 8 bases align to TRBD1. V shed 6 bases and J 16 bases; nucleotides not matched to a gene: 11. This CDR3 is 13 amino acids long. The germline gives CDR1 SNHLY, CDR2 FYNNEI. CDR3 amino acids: CASRPPGQDHLHF. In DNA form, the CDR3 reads TGTGCCAGCAGGCCACCGGGACAGGATCATCTCCACTTT.

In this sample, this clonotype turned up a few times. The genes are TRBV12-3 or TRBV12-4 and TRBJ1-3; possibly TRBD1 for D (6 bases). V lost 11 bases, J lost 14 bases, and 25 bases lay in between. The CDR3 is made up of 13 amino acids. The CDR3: CAGSSSAPGALYF. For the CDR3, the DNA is TGTGCCGGATCTTCCTCGGCCCCAGGGGCCTTATATTTT.

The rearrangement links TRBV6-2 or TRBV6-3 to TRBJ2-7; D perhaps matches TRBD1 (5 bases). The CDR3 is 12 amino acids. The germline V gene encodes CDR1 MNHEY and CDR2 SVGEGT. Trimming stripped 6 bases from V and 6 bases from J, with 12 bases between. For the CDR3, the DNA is TGTGCCAGCAGGCCAGACAGACGCGAGCAGTACTTC. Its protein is CASRPDRREQYF.

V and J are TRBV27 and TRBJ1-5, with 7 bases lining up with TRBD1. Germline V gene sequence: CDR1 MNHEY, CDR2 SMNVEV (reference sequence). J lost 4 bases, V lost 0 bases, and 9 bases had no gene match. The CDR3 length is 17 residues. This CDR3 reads CASSLSGDSALNQPQHF. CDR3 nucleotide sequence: TGTGCCAGCAGTTTATCGGGGGACAGCGCCCTTAATCAGCCCCAGCATTTT.

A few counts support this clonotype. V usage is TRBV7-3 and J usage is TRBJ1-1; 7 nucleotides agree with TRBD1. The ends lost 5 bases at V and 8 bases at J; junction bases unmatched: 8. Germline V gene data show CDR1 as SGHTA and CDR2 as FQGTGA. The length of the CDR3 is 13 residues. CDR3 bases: TGTGCCAGCAGCCAGGGGGGTGGCAGGGAAGCTTTCTTT. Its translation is CASSQGGGREAFF.

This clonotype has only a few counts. The CDR3 loop reads CASSSRSGGETQYF. The CDR3 DNA sequence: TGTGCCAGCAGCTCACGTAGCGGTGGAGAGACCCAGTACTTC. This chain connects TRBV7-2 to TRBJ2-5; TRBD2 might be the D (6 bases). The CDR3 spans 14 residues. Deletions cut 4 bases from V and 4 bases from J, with 13 bases between. Germline CDR1 and CDR2: SGHTA and FQGNSA.

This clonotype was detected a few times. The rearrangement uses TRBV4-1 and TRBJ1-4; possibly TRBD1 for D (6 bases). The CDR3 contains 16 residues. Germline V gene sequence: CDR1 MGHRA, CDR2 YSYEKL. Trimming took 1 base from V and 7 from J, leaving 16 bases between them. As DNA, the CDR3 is TGCGCCAGCAGCCAAGGAGCAGGGGCAGGACGTGAAAAACTGTTTTTT. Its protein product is CASSQGAGAGREKLFF.

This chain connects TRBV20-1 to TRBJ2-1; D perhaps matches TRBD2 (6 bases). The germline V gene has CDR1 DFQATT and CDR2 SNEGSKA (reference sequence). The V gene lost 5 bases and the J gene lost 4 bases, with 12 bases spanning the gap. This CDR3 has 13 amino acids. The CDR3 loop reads CSAGASEYNEQFF. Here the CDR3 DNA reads TGCAGTGCTGGAGCTAGCGAATACAATGAGCAGTTCTTC.

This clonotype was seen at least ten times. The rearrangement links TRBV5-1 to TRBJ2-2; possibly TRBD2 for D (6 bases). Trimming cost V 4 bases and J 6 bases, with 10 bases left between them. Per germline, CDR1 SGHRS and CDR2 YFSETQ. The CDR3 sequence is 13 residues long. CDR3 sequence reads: CASSGDSSGELFF. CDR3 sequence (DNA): TGCGCCAGCAGCGGGGACTCATCCGGGGAGCTGTTTTTT.

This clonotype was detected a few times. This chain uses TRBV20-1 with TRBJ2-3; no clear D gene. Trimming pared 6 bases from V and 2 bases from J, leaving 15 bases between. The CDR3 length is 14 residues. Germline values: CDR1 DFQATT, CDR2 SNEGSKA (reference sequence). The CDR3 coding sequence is TGCAGTGCCCCCCGGCCAGGATACACAGATACGCAGTATTTT. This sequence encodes CSAPRPGYTDTQYF.

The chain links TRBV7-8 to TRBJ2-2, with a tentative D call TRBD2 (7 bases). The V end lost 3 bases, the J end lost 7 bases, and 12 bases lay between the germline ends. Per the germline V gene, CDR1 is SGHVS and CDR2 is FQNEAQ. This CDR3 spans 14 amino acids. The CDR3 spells CASSLRGGFGELFF. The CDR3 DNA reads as TGTGCCAGCAGCTTGAGGGGGGGCTTCGGGGAGCTGTTTTTT.

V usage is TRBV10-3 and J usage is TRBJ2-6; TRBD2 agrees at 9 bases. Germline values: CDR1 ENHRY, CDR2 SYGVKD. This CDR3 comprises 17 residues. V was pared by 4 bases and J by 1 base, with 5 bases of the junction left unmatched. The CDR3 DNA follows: TGTGCCATCAGTGGGCGCGGGAGGGCGTCTGGGGCCAACGTCCTGACTTTC. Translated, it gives CAISGRGRASGANVLTF.

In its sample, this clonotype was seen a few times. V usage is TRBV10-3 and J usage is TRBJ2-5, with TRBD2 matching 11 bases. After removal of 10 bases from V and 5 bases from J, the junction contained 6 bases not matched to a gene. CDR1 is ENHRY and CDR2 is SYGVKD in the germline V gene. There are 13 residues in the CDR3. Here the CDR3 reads CATEGLAEETQYF. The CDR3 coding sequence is TGTGCCACCGAGGGACTAGCGGAGGAGACCCAGTACTTC.

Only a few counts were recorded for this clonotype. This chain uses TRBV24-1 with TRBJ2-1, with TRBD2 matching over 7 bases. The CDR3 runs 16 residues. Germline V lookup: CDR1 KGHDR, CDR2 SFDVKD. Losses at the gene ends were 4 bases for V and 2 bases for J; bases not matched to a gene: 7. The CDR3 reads CATSESSGLTYNEQFF. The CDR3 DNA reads TGTGCCACCAGTGAGTCTAGCGGACTCACCTACAATGAGCAGTTCTTC.

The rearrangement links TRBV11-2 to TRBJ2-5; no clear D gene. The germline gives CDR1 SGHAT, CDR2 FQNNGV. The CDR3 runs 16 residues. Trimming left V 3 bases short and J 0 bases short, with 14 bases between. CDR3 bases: TGTGCCAGCAGCTTTATCAGCGCGGAGTACCAAGAGACCCAGTACTTC. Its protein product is CASSFISAEYQETQYF.

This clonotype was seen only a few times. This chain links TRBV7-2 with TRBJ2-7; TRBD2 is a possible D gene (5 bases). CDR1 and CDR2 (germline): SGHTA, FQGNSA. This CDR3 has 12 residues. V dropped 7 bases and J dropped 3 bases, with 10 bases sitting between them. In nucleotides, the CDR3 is TGTGCCAGCACTGAGGGTAGCTACGAGCAGTACTTC. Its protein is CASTEGSYEQYF.

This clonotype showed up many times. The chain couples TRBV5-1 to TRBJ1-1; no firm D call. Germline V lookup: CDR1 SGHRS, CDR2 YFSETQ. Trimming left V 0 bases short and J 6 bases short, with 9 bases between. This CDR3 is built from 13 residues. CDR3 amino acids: CASSLGGRSEAFF. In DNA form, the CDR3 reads TGCGCCAGCAGCTTGGGTGGAAGGTCTGAAGCTTTCTTT.

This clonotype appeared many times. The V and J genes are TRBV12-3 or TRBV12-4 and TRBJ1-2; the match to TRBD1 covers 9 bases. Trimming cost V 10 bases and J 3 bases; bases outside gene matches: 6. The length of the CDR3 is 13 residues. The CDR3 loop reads CAIAGQGYYGYTF. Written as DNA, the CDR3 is TGTGCCATCGCTGGACAGGGGTACTATGGCTACACCTTC.

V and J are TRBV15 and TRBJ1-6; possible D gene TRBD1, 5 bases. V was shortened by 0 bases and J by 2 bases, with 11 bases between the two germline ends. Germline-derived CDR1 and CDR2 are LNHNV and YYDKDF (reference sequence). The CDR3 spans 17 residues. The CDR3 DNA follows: TGTGCCACCAGCAGAGATACAGGCCTCACCTATAATTCACCCCTCCACTTT. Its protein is CATSRDTGLTYNSPLHF.

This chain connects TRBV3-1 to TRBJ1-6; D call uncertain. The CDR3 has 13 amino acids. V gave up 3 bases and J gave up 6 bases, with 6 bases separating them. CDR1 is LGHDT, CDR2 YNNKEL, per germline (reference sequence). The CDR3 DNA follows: TGTGCCAGCAGCCAGGGTTCTAATTCACCCCTCCACTTT. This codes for CASSQGSNSPLHF.

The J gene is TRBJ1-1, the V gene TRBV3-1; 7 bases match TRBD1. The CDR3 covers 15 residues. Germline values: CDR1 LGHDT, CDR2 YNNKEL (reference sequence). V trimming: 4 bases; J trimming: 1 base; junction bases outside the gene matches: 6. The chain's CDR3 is CASSPRTGKNTEAFF. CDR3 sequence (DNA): TGTGCCAGCAGCCCCCGGACAGGAAAGAACACTGAAGCTTTCTTT.

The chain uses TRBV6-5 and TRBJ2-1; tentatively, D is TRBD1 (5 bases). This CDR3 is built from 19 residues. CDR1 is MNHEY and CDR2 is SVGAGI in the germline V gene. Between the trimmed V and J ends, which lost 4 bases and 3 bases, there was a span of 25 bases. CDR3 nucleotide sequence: TGTGCCAGCAGTTTTTCGTTCGGTGAGGACATCGAATTCTACAATGAGCAGTTCTTC. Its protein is CASSFSFGEDIEFYNEQFF.

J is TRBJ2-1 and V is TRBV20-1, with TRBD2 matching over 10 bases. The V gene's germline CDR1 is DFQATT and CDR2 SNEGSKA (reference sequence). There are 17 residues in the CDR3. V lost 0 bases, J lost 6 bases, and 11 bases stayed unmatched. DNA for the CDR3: TGCAGTGCTAGAGATCCGGGAAGCGGGGGGGCGATCAATGAGCAGTTCTTC. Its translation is CSARDPGSGGAINEQFF.

DNA for the CDR3: TGTGCCAGCAGTTACGGGGGGTCGAACACCGGGGAGCTGTTTTTT. This sequence encodes CASSYGGSNTGELFF. This chain joins TRBV6-5 and TRBJ2-2; possibly TRBD2 for D (6 bases). The V gene's germline CDR1 is MNHEY and CDR2 SVGAGI. The CDR3 length is 15 residues. With 2 bases removed from V and 0 bases from J, the gap between germline ends came to 7 bases.

This CDR3 is CSAGDGSYEQYF. The CDR3 nucleotides are TGCAGTGCAGGGGACGGGTCCTACGAGCAGTACTTC. The chain recombines TRBV20-1 with TRBJ2-7; D possibly uses TRBD1 or TRBD2 (5 bases each). V dropped 6 bases and J dropped 1 base, with 10 bases sitting between them. CDR1 and CDR2 (germline): DFQATT, SNEGSKA (reference sequence). The CDR3 is made up of 12 amino acids.